This T cell receptor beta chain is drawn from a study of early T cells in non-severe SARS-CoV-2 infection. Study overall: The study sequenced bulk RNA from unsorted whole blood, with chains unpaired.

This CDR3 spans 11 amino acids. Germline values: CDR1 SNHLY, CDR2 FYNNEI. Trimming removed 4 bases at V and 3 bases at J, with 3 bases between. Findings and caveats of the study: VDJdb matches were skewed toward anti-spike CD8 T cell responses.

This clonotype was picked up a small number of times. Its antigen is as yet unknown. One entry per CDR3 protein, called by TCRdb with MiXCR from the 5' RACE reads. This sample has about 37,000 distinct CDR3 sequences, with 5% to 6.5% found just once. The chain has TRBV2 and TRBJ1-2, with no clear D. This clonotype was sampled from an adult who was a healthcare worker with PCR-confirmed SARS-CoV-2 infection or an uninfected control (not recorded which). Material: whole blood. The chain's CDR3 is CASSAHYGYTF. The CDR3 nucleotides are TGTGCCAGCAGTGCACACTATGGCTACACCTTC.